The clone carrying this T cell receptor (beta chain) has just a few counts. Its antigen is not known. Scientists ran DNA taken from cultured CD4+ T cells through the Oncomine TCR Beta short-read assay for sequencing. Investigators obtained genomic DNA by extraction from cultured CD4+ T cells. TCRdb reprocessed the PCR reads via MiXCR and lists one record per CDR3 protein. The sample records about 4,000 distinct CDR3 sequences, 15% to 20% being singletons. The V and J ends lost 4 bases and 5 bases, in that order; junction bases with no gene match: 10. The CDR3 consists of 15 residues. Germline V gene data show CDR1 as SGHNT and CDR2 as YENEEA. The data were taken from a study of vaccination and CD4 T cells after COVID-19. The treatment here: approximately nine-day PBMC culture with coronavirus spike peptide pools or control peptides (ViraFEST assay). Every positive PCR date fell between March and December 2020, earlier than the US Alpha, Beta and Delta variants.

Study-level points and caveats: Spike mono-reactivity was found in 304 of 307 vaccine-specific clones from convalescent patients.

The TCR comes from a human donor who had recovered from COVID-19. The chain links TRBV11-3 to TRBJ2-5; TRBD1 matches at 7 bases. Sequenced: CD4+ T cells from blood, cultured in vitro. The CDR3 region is CASSSRQGMRETQYF. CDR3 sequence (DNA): TGTGCCAGCAGCTCCCGACAGGGTATGAGGGAGACCCAGTACTTC.